The 20 T cell receptor beta chains presented below share a single source sample, sequenced in a study of cytomegalovirus exposure and HLA in healthy donors. This PCR relied on a set of 60 Vbeta primers and 13 Jbeta primers. The assay was immunoSEQ multiplex PCR, and TCRdb's table has in-frame clones only and misses some. This sample has about 130,000 clones, with roughly two thirds found just once. The sequenced material came from PBMCs. The origin of the receptors is a man aged 25 to 45 in good health and CMV-seropositive.

The chain has TRBV5-1 and TRBJ2-3, with D possibly being TRBD2 (5 bases). CDR3 size: 15 residues. CDR1 and CDR2 (germline): SGHRS, YFSETQ. V lost 0 bases and J 6 bases, leaving 14 bases between the germline ends. CDR3 protein: CASSLDGDSADTQYF. CDR3 nucleotide sequence: TGCGCCAGCAGCTTGGACGGGGATAGCGCGGATACGCAGTATTTT.

The chain joins TRBV2 to TRBJ2-1; 9 positions agree with TRBD2. CDR3 length: 18 amino acids. The V gene's germline CDR1 is SNHLY and CDR2 FYNNEI. Trimming cost V 3 bases and J 0 bases; bases outside gene matches: 9. In DNA form, the CDR3 reads TGTGCCAGCAGTGACCCCCGACTAGCGGATAGCTCCTACAATGAGCAGTTCTTC. Protein: CASSDPRLADSSYNEQFF.

In its sample, this clone was seen a few times. The chain carries TRBV5-1 and TRBJ2-1; TRBD1 might be the D (5 bases). The germline gives CDR1 SGHRS, CDR2 YFSETQ. The CDR3 spans 15 residues. V lost 0 bases and J 3 bases, leaving 10 bases between the germline ends. CDR3 coding DNA: TGCGCCAGCAGCTTGGTAGGGGCCAACTACAATGAGCAGTTCTTC. Its translation: CASSLVGANYNEQFF.

This clone showed up just a few times. The DNA of the CDR3 is TGTGCCAGCAGCTTAATGGTGGGACTAGCGTCCTACGAGCAGTACTTC. It specifies CASSLMVGLASYEQYF. The chain has TRBV7-9 and TRBJ2-7, with 10 positions matching TRBD2. J lost 1 base, V lost 2 bases, and 5 bases had no gene match. The germline gives CDR1 SEHNR, CDR2 FQNEAQ (reference sequence). The CDR3 is 16 residues long.

J is TRBJ2-1 and V is TRBV9; 14 nucleotides line up with TRBD2. Germline V lookup: CDR1 SGDLS, CDR2 YYNGEE. The CDR3 spans 16 residues. V lost 0 bases to trimming and J lost 6 bases; unmatched junction nucleotides: 2. For the CDR3, the DNA is TGTGCCAGCAGCGTAGGACTAGCGGGAGGGATCAATGAGCAGTTCTTC. This gives the protein CASSVGLAGGINEQFF.

V is TRBV19 and J is TRBJ1-1, with D tentatively TRBD1 (6 bases). There are 13 residues in the CDR3. Trimming took off 3 bases at V and 4 bases at J, with 9 bases between the two ends. The germline gives CDR1 LNHDA, CDR2 SQIVND (reference sequence). The CDR3 coding sequence is TGTGCCAGTAGTATCAGGGGCCCCACTGAAGCTTTCTTT. It encodes CASSIRGPTEAFF.

The CDR3 DNA is TGTGCCAGCTCACCATTCTACAGGGGGGAGGGCTACGAGCAGTACTTC. Translation: CASSPFYRGEGYEQYF. This chain uses TRBV18 with TRBJ2-7; perhaps TRBD1 as D (8 bases). The V end was cut by 2 bases, the J end by 3 bases, with 17 bases between. Germline V gene data show CDR1 as KGHSH and CDR2 as LQKENI. There are 16 residues in the CDR3.

This rearrangement joins TRBV7-3 to TRBJ2-1; D may be TRBD2 (6 bases). The CDR3 covers 14 residues. CDR1 and CDR2 (germline): SGHTA, FQGTGA. With 5 bases removed from V and 7 bases from J, the gap between germline ends came to 15 bases. DNA for the CDR3: TGTGCCAGCAGCCCACGACTAGAGGTAAATGAGCAGTTCTTC. Protein product: CASSPRLEVNEQFF.

The chain uses TRBV28 and TRBJ2-7; 11 positions match TRBD1. The V segment lost 11 bases and the J segment 2 bases; nucleotides outside the gene matches: 5. This CDR3 has 13 residues. The germline V gene encodes CDR1 MDHEN and CDR2 SYDVKM. The CDR3, as DNA: TGTGCCTCCCGGGACAGGGGGGCCTACGAGCAGTACTTC. Residues: CASRDRGAYEQYF.

In its sample, this clone was seen a few times. The chain joins TRBV6-5 to TRBJ1-3; D is perhaps TRBD1 (5 bases). The germline gives CDR1 MNHEY, CDR2 SVGAGI. Trimming stripped 4 bases from V and 4 bases from J, with 11 bases between. This CDR3 is 14 amino acids long. CDR3 DNA: TGTGCCAGCAGTTTGGGGCAGCTAGGAAACACCATATATTTT. It codes for CASSLGQLGNTIYF.

The CDR3 here is CASSNPGQVPPQHF. The CDR3 bases are TGTGCCAGCAGCAATCCGGGACAAGTTCCGCCCCAGCATTTT. The gene calls are TRBV6-1 and TRBJ1-5; weak D call: TRBD1 (6 bases). Germline V gene sequence: CDR1 MNHNS, CDR2 SASEGT. Deletions cut 6 bases from V and 9 bases from J, with 18 bases between. The CDR3 runs to 14 residues.

J is TRBJ2-5 and V is TRBV4-3; D gene ambiguous. Germline CDR1 reads LGHNA; CDR2 reads YSLEER. V was pared by 1 base and J by 7 bases, with 10 bases between. CDR3 length: 13 amino acids. In DNA form, the CDR3 reads TGCGCCAGCAGCCAAGCTGTGCACTTGACCCAGTACTTC. Translated, it gives CASSQAVHLTQYF.

About this clone: The junction differs from germline at one of its ends, possibly a read error. The J gene is TRBJ1-1, the V gene TRBV7-9; the D gene is possibly TRBD1 (6 bases). The CDR3 extends over 14 amino acids. From germline, CDR1 is SEHNR and CDR2 FQNEAQ (reference sequence). The CDR3 spells CSSSLGRDITEAFF. CDR3 sequence (DNA): TGTTCCAGCAGCCTCGGGAGGGACATCACTGAAGCTTTCTTT.

This chain links TRBV5-1 with TRBJ2-1; 10 bases match TRBD1. The germline V gene encodes CDR1 SGHRS and CDR2 YFSETQ. Trimming at V came to 3 bases and at J to 7 bases, leaving 10 bases not matched to a gene. The CDR3 loop spans 16 amino acids. CDR3 loop: CASSSPADRGINEQFF. The CDR3 DNA is TGCGCCAGCAGCTCGCCAGCGGACAGGGGGATAAATGAGCAGTTCTTC.

The chain joins TRBV11-3 to TRBJ2-2; D unresolved. Germline CDR1 SGHNT, CDR2 YENEEA. V lost 1 base and J lost 0, with 12 bases in between. This CDR3 contains 17 residues. This CDR3 reads CASSLVLAEPNTGELFF. The CDR3 region has the DNA TGTGCCAGCAGCTTAGTATTGGCGGAGCCGAACACCGGGGAGCTGTTTTTT. The full variable domain, completed using reference TRBV11-3 and TRBJ2-2, is EAGVVQSPRYKIIEKKQPVAFWCNPISGHNTLYWYLQNLGQGPELLIRYENEEAVDDSQLPKDRFSAERLKGVDSTLKIQPAELGDSAVYLCASSLVLAEPNTGELFFGEGSRLTVL.

The J gene is TRBJ2-5, the V gene TRBV7-3, with D possibly TRBD2 on 5 matching bases. Near its end, the DNA agrees better with TRBJ2-7, so the J call may be wrong. The CDR3 extends over 13 amino acids. Germline values: CDR1 SGHTA, CDR2 FQGTGA. This CDR3 reads CASSRGPSYEQYF. The CDR3 DNA sequence: TGTGCCAGCAGTCGCGGGCCTTCCTACGAGCAGTACTTC.

The rearrangement links TRBV9 to TRBJ2-3; 9 bases agree with TRBD2. The germline V gene encodes CDR1 SGDLS and CDR2 YYNGEE. This CDR3 has 16 residues. Trimming took 0 bases from V and 4 from J; bases not matched to a gene: 6. The CDR3 bases are TGTGCCAGCAGCGTAGGGGCGGGAGGGCCTCCAGATACGCAGTATTTT. Its translation: CASSVGAGGPPDTQYF. Filled out from reference TRBV9 and TRBJ2-3, the complete variable domain reads DSGVTQTPKHLITATGQRVTLRCSPRSGDLSVYWYQQSLDQGLQFLIQYYNGEERAKGNILERFSAQQFPDLHSELNLSSLELGDSALYFCASSVGAGGPPDTQYFGPGTRLTVL.

V is TRBV6-5 and J is TRBJ1-1, with 9 nucleotides matching TRBD1. The CDR3 has 15 amino acids. Germline trimming cut 4 bases from V and 4 bases from J; bases unmatched to any gene: 7. Germline CDR1 is MNHEY and CDR2 is SVGAGI. CDR3 loop: CASSFLGTGSTEAFF. CDR3 bases: TGTGCCAGCAGTTTCCTGGGGACAGGGAGCACTGAAGCTTTCTTT.

In its sample, this clone was seen once. The chain couples TRBV7-3 to TRBJ1-1; D not certain. The CDR3 loop spans 13 amino acids. With 6 bases removed from V and 5 bases from J, the gap between germline ends came to 13 bases. The germline V gene encodes CDR1 SGHTA and CDR2 FQGTGA. The CDR3 protein is CASRRAGMTEAFF. The DNA for the CDR3 is TGTGCCAGCAGGAGGGCGGGCATGACTGAAGCTTTCTTT.

V and J are TRBV6-5 and TRBJ1-3, with 7 bases matching TRBD1. The CDR3 is made up of 13 amino acids. The junction had 6 bases not matched to a gene; V was cut back by 9 bases and J by 4 bases. Germline V gene sequence: CDR1 MNHEY, CDR2 SVGAGI. The CDR3: CASREGAGNTIYF. The CDR3 DNA follows: TGTGCCAGTCGTGAGGGGGCGGGAAACACCATATATTTT.